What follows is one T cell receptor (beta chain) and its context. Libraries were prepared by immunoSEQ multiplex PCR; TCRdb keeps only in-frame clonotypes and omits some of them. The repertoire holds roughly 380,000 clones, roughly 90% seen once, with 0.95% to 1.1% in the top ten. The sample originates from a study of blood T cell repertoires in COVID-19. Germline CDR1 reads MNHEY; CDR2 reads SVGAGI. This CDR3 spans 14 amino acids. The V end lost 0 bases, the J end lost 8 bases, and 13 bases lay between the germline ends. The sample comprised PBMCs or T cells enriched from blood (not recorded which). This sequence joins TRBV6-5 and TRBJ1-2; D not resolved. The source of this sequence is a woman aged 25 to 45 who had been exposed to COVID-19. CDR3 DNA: TGTGCCAGCAGTTACTCGGCTGCAGGCGAGGGCTACACCTTC. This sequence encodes CASSYSAAGEGYTF.